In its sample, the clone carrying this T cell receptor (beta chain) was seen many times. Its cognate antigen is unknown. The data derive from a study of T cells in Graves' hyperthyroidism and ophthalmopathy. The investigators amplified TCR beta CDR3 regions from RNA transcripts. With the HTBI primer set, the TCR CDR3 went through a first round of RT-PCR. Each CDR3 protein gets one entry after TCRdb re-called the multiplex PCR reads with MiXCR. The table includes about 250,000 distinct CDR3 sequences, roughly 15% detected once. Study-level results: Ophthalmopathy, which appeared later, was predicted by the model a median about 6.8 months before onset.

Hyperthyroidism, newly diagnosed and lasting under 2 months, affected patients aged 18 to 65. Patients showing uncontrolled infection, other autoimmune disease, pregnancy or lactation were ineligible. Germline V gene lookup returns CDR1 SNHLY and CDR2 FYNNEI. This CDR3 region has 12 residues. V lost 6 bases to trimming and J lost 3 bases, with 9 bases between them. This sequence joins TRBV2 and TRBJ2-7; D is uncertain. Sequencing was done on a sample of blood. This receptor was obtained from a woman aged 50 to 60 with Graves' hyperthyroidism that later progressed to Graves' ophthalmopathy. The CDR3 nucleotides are TGTGCCAGCAGAGGGAACGGCTACGAGCAGTACTTC. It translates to CASRGNGYEQYF.